A single sample is the source of the 10 T cell receptor beta chains below, sequenced in a study of monozygotic twins with inflammatory bowel disease. TCRdb derives one entry per CDR3 protein from the 5' RACE reads, leaving out DNA. The repertoire shows fewer than 150,000 distinct CDR3 sequences; the top ten hold 2% to 3%. Sample: blood. The receptors here all came from a human donor with ulcerative colitis or Crohn's disease, or a healthy co-twin of an affected twin (not recorded which).

The CDR3 spells CASSTPTGFNEQYF. The chain uses TRBV5-1 and TRBJ2-7; the D gene TCRdb calls, TRBD1, cannot be checked with no DNA. Germline V gene data show CDR1 as SGHRS and CDR2 as YFSETQ. The CDR3 loop spans 14 amino acids. The full variable domain, with the rest looked up from reference TRBV5-1 and TRBJ2-7, is KAGVTQTPRYLIKTRGQQVTLSCSPISGHRSVSWYQQTPGQGLQFLFEYFSETQRNKGNFPGRFSGRQFSNSRSEMNVSTLELGDSALYLCASSTPTGFNEQYFGPGTRLTVT.

The chain has TRBV12-3 or TRBV12-4 and TRBJ2-5; TCRdb picks TRBD2, but there is no DNA to check that call. The CDR3 length is 15 residues. CDR3 sequence reads: CASIPTSGGRETQYF.

The rearrangement links TRBV7-8 to TRBJ2-3; the D call of TRBD1 rests on TCRdb alone, since no DNA is present to check it. The germline V gene encodes CDR1 SGHVS and CDR2 FQNEAQ. This CDR3 is built from 13 residues. Here the CDR3 reads CASSLGGADTQYF. The variable domain in full, completed from reference TRBV7-8 and TRBJ2-3, reads GAGVSQSPRYKVAKRGQDVALRCDPISGHVSLFWYQQALGQGPEFLTYFQNEAQLDKSGLPSDRFFAERPEGSVSTLKIQRTQQEDSAVYLCASSLGGADTQYFGPGTRLTVL.

The chain couples TRBV7-8 to TRBJ2-1; TCRdb's D call, TRBD1, is unchecked because there is no DNA. Germline assignment: CDR1 SGHVS and CDR2 FQNEAQ. CDR3 length: 14 amino acids. This CDR3 is CASSSLTAYNEQFF.

This rearrangement joins TRBV5-1 to TRBJ2-7. Germline values: CDR1 SGHRS, CDR2 YFSETQ. This CDR3 contains 15 residues. This CDR3 reads CASSLHTSSSYEQYF.

The chain links TRBV5-1 to TRBJ2-2; the D call of TRBD1 rests on TCRdb alone, since no DNA is present to check it. CDR1 is SGHRS, CDR2 YFSETQ, per germline. The CDR3 has 15 residues. CDR3: CASTTDRTYTGELFF.

The rearrangement uses TRBV5-4 and TRBJ1-1. This CDR3 has 14 residues. Germline V CDR1 and CDR2: SGHNT, YYREEE (reference sequence). The CDR3: CASSLDRLNTEAFF.

The rearrangement uses TRBV27 and TRBJ2-2; TCRdb's D gene call, TRBD2, goes unchecked for lack of DNA. This CDR3 contains 17 residues. Germline V gene sequence: CDR1 MNHEY, CDR2 SMNVEV (reference sequence). CDR3 amino acids: CASSYYGTSGGAGELFF.

The CDR3 spells CASSLGSGGAGYEQYF. This rearrangement joins TRBV7-2 to TRBJ2-7; with no DNA, the TCRdb D assignment of TRBD2 cannot be verified. CDR1 is SGHTA, CDR2 FQGNSA, per germline. The length of the CDR3 is 16 residues.

V is TRBV4-3 and J is TRBJ1-4. From germline, CDR1 is LGHNA and CDR2 YSLEER. The length of the CDR3 is 14 residues. The CDR3 region is CASSQGTWNEKLFF.